Following are 24 T cell receptor beta chains from one sample sequenced in a study of blood T cells in healthy people across ages. A second 7 to 11 cycle PCR used barcoded and J-beta primers. MiXCR was run by TCRdb on the 5' RACE reads, yielding one entry per CDR3 protein. Seen here are hundreds of thousands of distinct CDR3 sequences, 56% observed once, and the top ten hold roughly 25%. The sample comprised blood. These receptors were collected from a man aged 35 to 55 in good health.

On this clonotype itself: A read error is possible here, since a much larger clone lies one base away. The chain links TRBV25-1 to TRBJ2-5; no definite D call. V shed 4 bases and J shed 11 bases, with 20 bases lying between them. Looked up from germline, CDR1 is MGHDK and CDR2 is SYGVNS. The CDR3 sequence is 14 residues long. CDR3 region: CASSGSGRYNEQYF. Here the CDR3 DNA reads TGTGCCAGCAGTGGATCCGGACGATACAATGAGCAGTACTTC.

The chain employs TRBV9 and TRBJ2-7, with TRBD2 identical over 8 bases. Germline lookup yields CDR1 SGDLS and CDR2 YYNGEE. The V segment lost 4 bases and the J segment 6 bases; nucleotides outside the gene matches: 9. The CDR3 length is 14 residues. Here the CDR3 reads CASSPPAGAGEQYF. CDR3 DNA sequence: TGTGCCAGCAGCCCTCCAGCGGGAGCTGGCGAGCAGTACTTC.

The chain couples TRBV7-2 to TRBJ2-7, with 10 bases lining up with TRBD2. Germline V CDR1 and CDR2: SGHTA, FQGNSA. CDR3 length: 16 amino acids. V was pared by 2 bases and J by 2 bases, with 6 bases of the junction left unmatched. CDR3 nucleotide sequence: TGTGCCAGCAGCTTATTAGCGGGAGGCGGAACCTACGAGCAGTACTTC. This translates into CASSLLAGGGTYEQYF.

This clonotype turned up a few times. The chain joins TRBV4-3 to TRBJ2-2; the D gene is possibly TRBD2 (6 bases). The ends were cut back, 1 base at V and 6 bases at J, with 21 bases in the middle. Per the germline V gene, CDR1 is LGHNA and CDR2 is YSLEER. CDR3 length: 18 amino acids. The CDR3 sequence: CASSQVRGGTSAPGELFF. CDR3 sequence (DNA): TGCGCCAGCAGCCAAGTTCGGGGCGGGACTTCTGCCCCCGGGGAGCTGTTTTTT.

As DNA, the CDR3 is TGTGCCACCAGTGAACCTCCACTGACACAACAAAAGGGAAATGAGCAGTACTTC. Its protein is CATSEPPLTQQKGNEQYF. V and J are TRBV24-1 and TRBJ2-7; D gene uncertain. The CDR3 covers 18 residues. V was clipped by 4 bases and J by 7 bases, with 28 bases between them. CDR1 is KGHDR and CDR2 is SFDVKD in the germline V gene.

The V and J genes are TRBV11-2 and TRBJ2-1; TRBD2 matches at 7 bases. The V segment lost 5 bases and the J segment 13 bases; nucleotides outside the gene matches: 20. Germline loops: CDR1 SGHAT, CDR2 FQNNGV. The CDR3 loop spans 16 amino acids. This chain's CDR3 is CASSLRIRAGPAPQFF. The CDR3 coding sequence is TGTGCCAGCAGCCTCCGTATTCGAGCGGGACCCGCCCCCCAGTTCTTC.

This rearrangement joins TRBV7-2 to TRBJ2-3, with TRBD2 matching 9 bases. The germline CDR1 and CDR2 sequences are SGHTA and FQGNSA. CDR3 size: 16 residues. After removal of 2 bases from V and 2 bases from J, the junction contained 5 bases not matched to a gene. CDR3 protein: CASSLRLAGYTDTQYF. CDR3 in DNA: TGTGCCAGCAGCTTACGGCTAGCGGGGTACACAGATACGCAGTATTTT.

This clonotype was counted between two and nine times. V and J are TRBV15 and TRBJ1-2; no clear D gene. This CDR3 contains 14 residues. V was shortened by 4 bases and J by 6 bases, with 15 bases between the two germline ends. Germline lookup yields CDR1 LNHNV and CDR2 YYDKDF (reference sequence). CDR3 nucleotide sequence: TGTGCCACCAGCACCTTCGGGGAGGAAGATGGCTACACCTTC. It codes for CATSTFGEEDGYTF.

The V and J genes are TRBV7-2 and TRBJ2-4; D unclear. The better agreement between TRBJ2-5 and the DNA end casts doubt on the J call. Germline loops: CDR1 SGHTA, CDR2 FQGNSA. CDR3 length: 11 amino acids. The CDR3 nucleotides read TGTGCCAGCAGGGCAATAGAGACCCAGTACTTC. It encodes CASRAIETQYF.

This clonotype was counted only a few times. The J gene is TRBJ2-3, the V gene TRBV7-2; weak D call: TRBD1 (5 bases). The germline CDR1 and CDR2 sequences are SGHTA and FQGNSA. The germline V and J ends were trimmed by 1 base and 2 bases, with 10 bases remaining between them. The length of the CDR3 is 15 residues. The CDR3 is CASSLDDRLTDTQYF. CDR3 DNA sequence: TGTGCCAGCAGCTTAGACGACAGACTCACAGATACGCAGTATTTT. Using reference TRBV7-2 and TRBJ2-3 for the parts outside the CDR3, the full variable domain is GAGVSQSPSNKVTEKGKDVELRCDPISGHTALYWYRQSLGQGLEFLIYFQGNSAPDKSGLPSDRFSAERTGGSVSTLTIQRTQQEDSAVYLCASSLDDRLTDTQYFGPGTRLTVL.

The chain recombines TRBV20-1 with TRBJ2-3, with 9 bases lining up with TRBD2. V lost 1 base to trimming and J lost 0 bases; unmatched junction nucleotides: 8. The length of the CDR3 is 17 residues. Germline V gives CDR1 DFQATT, CDR2 SNEGSKA (reference sequence). DNA for the CDR3: TGCAGTGCTAGAGCTGTAGCGGGGGTTCCTAGCACAGATACGCAGTATTTT. It translates to CSARAVAGVPSTDTQYF.

This clonotype turned up a few times. J is TRBJ2-1 and V is TRBV27; either TRBD1 or TRBD2 may supply D (5 bases each). The CDR3 consists of 14 residues. V was cut by 7 bases and J by 1 base, with 11 bases left in between. Per germline, CDR1 MNHEY and CDR2 SMNVEV (reference sequence). CDR3 coding DNA: TGTGCCAGCACTCGGGACGCTTCCTACAATGAGCAGTTCTTC. This codes for CASTRDASYNEQFF.

The rearrangement uses TRBV20-1 and TRBJ1-2; possibly TRBD1 for D (5 bases). The CDR3 is 14 residues long. The V gene lost 6 bases and the J gene lost 5 bases, with 19 bases spanning the gap. Germline V lookup: CDR1 DFQATT, CDR2 SNEGSKA (reference sequence). CDR3 in DNA: TGCAGTGCGAAGACAGCCCCGGGAGGGTATGGCTACACCTTC. Its protein product is CSAKTAPGGYGYTF.

The chain carries TRBV28 and TRBJ1-1; possible D gene TRBD1, 5 bases. V shed 1 base and J shed 0 bases, with 15 bases lying between them. The CDR3 covers 17 residues. Germline V gene data show CDR1 as MDHEN and CDR2 as SYDVKM. The DNA of the CDR3 is TGTGCCAGCAGTTTATTCGTGGGGGGACGGTTGAACACTGAAGCTTTCTTT. Amino acids: CASSLFVGGRLNTEAFF.

The gene calls are TRBV28 and TRBJ1-2; no clear D. This CDR3 spans 14 amino acids. Trimming took off 6 bases at V and 4 bases at J, with 15 bases between the two ends. Germline V gene sequence: CDR1 MDHEN, CDR2 SYDVKM. As DNA, the CDR3 is TGTGCCAGCAGCACCGGCGAACCCTTCTATGGCTACACCTTC. Its protein is CASSTGEPFYGYTF.

The V call is TRBV7-2, the J call TRBJ2-3; D remains unclear. Between the trimmed V and J ends, which lost 1 base and 8 bases, there was a span of 7 bases. The germline V gene has CDR1 SGHTA and CDR2 FQGNSA. The CDR3 runs 12 residues. This CDR3 reads CASSLGVGTQYF. The DNA for the CDR3 is TGTGCCAGCAGCTTAGGGGTCGGTACGCAGTATTTT.

The CDR3 spells CASSLRRGNYNEQYF. The CDR3 nucleotides are TGCGCCAGCAGCTTGAGGCGGGGTAACTACAATGAGCAGTACTTC. The genes are TRBV5-1 and TRBJ2-5, with D possibly being TRBD2 (6 bases). V lost 1 base and J lost 11, with 21 bases in between. The CDR3 sequence is 15 residues long. From germline, CDR1 is SGHRS and CDR2 YFSETQ.

The table lists this clonotype with a few counts. In DNA, the CDR3 is TGTGCCAGCAGTCAGACTGGGAATGTCAAAAACATTCAGTACTTC. Its translation: CASSQTGNVKNIQYF. The V gene is TRBV6-5, the J gene TRBJ2-4; D is unclear. Germline V gene sequence: CDR1 MNHEY, CDR2 SVGAGI. The CDR3 covers 15 residues. V lost 5 bases to trimming and J lost 3 bases, with 14 bases between them.

The chain recombines TRBV7-2 with TRBJ2-1; TRBD1 matches 8 bases. The DNA matches TRBJ2-7 better at its end, which makes the J call doubtful. The CDR3 contains 16 residues. The germline CDR1 and CDR2 sequences are SGHTA and FQGNSA. The DNA of the CDR3 is TGTGCCAGCAGCATGACAGGGACAGGCGCTTACAATGAGCAGTACTTC. This encodes CASSMTGTGAYNEQYF.

The chain is built from TRBV29-1 and TRBJ2-5, with 9 bases lining up with TRBD1. J was trimmed by 7 bases and V by 7 bases; bases with no gene match: 7. This CDR3 has 12 amino acids. The germline CDR1 and CDR2 sequences are SQVTM and ANQGSEA. CDR3 loop: CSATDRGGTQYF. In DNA form, the CDR3 reads TGCAGCGCAACTGACAGGGGGGGGACCCAGTACTTC.

The V call is TRBV12-3 or TRBV12-4, the J call TRBJ1-2; 8 nucleotides match TRBD1. The V gene end was trimmed by 8 bases and the J gene end by 10 bases; junction bases not matched to a gene: 6. The CDR3 consists of 11 residues. CDR3 region: CASDRTGTYTF. The CDR3 DNA reads TGTGCCAGCGACAGGACAGGGACCTACACCTTC.

The rearrangement links TRBV7-9 to TRBJ1-2; the D is unclear. The CDR3 extends over 16 amino acids. Germline CDR1 is SEHNR and CDR2 is FQNEAQ (reference sequence). Trimming pared 5 bases from V and 0 bases from J, leaving 16 bases between. CDR3: CASSRGTDLANYGYTF. The CDR3 coding sequence is TGTGCCAGCAGCCGAGGCACTGATCTGGCTAACTATGGCTACACCTTC.

V gene TRBV11-2 combines with J gene TRBJ1-4; 12 nucleotides match TRBD1. Germline lookup yields CDR1 SGHAT and CDR2 FQNNGV. The V gene end was trimmed by 5 bases and the J gene end by 8 bases; junction bases not matched to a gene: 9. The CDR3 is 16 amino acids. This CDR3 reads CASSPRGQGAREKLFF. CDR3 coding DNA: TGTGCCAGCAGCCCGCGGGGACAGGGGGCTAGGGAAAAACTGTTTTTT.

This clonotype was observed a few times. The chain combines TRBV4-3 with TRBJ2-1, with 11 bases matching TRBD2. The V gene's germline CDR1 is LGHNA and CDR2 YSLEER. CDR3 length equals 15 residues. The junction had 4 bases not matched to a gene; V was cut back by 2 bases and J by 7 bases. DNA of the CDR3: TGCGCCAGCAGCCAACTAGCGGGAGGTGAAAATGAGCAGTTCTTC. Protein product: CASSQLAGGENEQFF.